This entry features one TCR beta chain sequence. The sample is drawn from a study of blood T cell repertoires in COVID-19. Study in general: Acute-phase and convalescent COVID-19 samples originated in the United States, Italy and Spain. PBMCs, B-cell-depleted T cells, or T cells were the source of the cDNA or gDNA that made up the material.

The assay was immunoSEQ multiplex PCR, and TCRdb's table has in-frame clones only and misses some. The table has around 350,000 clones, around 90% seen once; the top ten hold approximately 2.9%. Trimming cost V 3 bases and J 7 bases, with 17 bases left between them. This CDR3 has 16 amino acids. CDR1 is SGDLS and CDR2 is YYNGEE in the germline V gene. The receptor was derived from a human donor in a cohort sampled during active COVID-19. Source material: peripheral blood. The rearrangement joins TRBV9 to TRBJ1-6, with D possibly TRBD1 on 6 matching bases. This CDR3 is CASSARDTSRNSPLHF. The CDR3 region has the DNA TGTGCCAGCAGCGCCCGGGACACCAGTCGAAATTCACCCCTCCACTTT.